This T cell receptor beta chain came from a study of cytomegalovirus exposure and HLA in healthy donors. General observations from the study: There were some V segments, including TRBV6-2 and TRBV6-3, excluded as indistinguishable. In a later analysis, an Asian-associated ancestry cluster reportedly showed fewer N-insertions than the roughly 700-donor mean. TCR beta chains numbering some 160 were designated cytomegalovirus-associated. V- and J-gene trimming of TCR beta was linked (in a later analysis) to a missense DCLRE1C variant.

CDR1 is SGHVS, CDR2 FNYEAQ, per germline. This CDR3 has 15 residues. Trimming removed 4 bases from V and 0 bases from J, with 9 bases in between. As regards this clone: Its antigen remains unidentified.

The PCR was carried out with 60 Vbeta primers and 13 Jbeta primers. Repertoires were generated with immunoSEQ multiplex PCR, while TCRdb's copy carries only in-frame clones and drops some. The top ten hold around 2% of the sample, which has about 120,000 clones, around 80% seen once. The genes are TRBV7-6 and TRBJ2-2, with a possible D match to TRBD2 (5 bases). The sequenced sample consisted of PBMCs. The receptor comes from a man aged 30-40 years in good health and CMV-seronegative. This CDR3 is CASSWETPNTGELFF. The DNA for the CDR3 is TGTGCCAGCAGCTGGGAGACTCCGAACACCGGGGAGCTGTTTTTT.